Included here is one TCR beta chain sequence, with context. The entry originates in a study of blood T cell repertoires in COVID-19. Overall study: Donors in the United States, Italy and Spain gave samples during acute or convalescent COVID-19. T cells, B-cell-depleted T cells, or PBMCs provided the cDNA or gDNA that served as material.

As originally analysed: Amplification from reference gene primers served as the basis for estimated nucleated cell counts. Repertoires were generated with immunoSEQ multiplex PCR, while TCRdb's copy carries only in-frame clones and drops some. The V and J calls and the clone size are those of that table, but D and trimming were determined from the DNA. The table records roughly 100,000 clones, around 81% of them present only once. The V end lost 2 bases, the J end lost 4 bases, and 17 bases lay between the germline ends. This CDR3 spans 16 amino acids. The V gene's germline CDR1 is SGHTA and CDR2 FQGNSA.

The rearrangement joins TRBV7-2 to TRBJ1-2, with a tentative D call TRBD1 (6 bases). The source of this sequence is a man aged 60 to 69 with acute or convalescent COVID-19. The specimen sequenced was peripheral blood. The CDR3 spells CASSLQTTTGSYGYTF. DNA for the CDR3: TGTGCCAGCAGCTTACAAACCACTACAGGGTCCTATGGCTACACCTTC.